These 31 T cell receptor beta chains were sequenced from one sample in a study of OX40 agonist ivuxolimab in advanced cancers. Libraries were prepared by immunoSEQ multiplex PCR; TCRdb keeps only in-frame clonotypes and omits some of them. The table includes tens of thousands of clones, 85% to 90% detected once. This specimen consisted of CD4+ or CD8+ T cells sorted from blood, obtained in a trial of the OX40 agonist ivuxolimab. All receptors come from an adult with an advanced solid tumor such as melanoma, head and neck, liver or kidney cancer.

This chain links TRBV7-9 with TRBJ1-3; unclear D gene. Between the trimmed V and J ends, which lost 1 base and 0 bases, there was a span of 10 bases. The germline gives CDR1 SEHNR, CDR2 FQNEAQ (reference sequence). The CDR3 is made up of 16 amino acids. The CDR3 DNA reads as TGTGCCAGCAGCTTAGACGGGTGGTCCTCTGGAAACACCATATATTTT. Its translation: CASSLDGWSSGNTIYF.

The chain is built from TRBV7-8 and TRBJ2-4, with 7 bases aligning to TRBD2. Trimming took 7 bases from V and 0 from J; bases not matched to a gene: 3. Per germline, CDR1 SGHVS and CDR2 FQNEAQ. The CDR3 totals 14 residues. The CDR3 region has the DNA TGTGCCAGCAAAGCTAGCGGAGCCAAAAACATTCAGTACTTC. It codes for CASKASGAKNIQYF.

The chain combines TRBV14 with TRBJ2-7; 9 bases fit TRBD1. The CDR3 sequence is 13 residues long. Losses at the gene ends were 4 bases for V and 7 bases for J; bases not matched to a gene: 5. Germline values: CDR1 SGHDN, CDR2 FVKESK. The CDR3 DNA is TGTGCCAGCAGCCCCGGGACAGGGTGGGAGCAGTACTTC. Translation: CASSPGTGWEQYF.

CDR3 bases: TGTGCCAGCAGTTCACAGGGCGACACCGGGGAGCTGTTTTTT. Translating gives CASSSQGDTGELFF. This chain connects TRBV28 to TRBJ2-2; the D gene is possibly TRBD1 (6 bases). CDR3 length: 14 residues. CDR1 is MDHEN and CDR2 is SYDVKM in the germline V gene. V was trimmed by 4 bases and J by 3 bases, leaving 9 bases between them.

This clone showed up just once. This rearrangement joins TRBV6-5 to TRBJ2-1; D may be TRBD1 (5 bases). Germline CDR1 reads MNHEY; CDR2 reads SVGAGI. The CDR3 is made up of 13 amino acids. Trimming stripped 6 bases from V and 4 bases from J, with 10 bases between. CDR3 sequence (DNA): TGTGCCAGCAGCAACACAGGTTACAATGAGCAGTTCTTC. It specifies CASSNTGYNEQFF.

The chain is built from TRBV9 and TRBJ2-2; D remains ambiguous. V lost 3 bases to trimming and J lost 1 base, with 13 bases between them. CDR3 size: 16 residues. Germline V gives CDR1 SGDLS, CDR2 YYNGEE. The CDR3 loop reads CASSGLAAGNTGELFF. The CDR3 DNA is TGTGCCAGCAGCGGCCTGGCGGCAGGGAACACCGGGGAGCTGTTTTTT.

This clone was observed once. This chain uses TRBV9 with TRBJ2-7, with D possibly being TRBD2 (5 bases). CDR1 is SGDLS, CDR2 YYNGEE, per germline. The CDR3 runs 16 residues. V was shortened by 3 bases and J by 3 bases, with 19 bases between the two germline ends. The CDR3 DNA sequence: TGTGCCAGCAGCGCCCCCCGGGGAAGCTCAAACTACGAGCAGTACTTC. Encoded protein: CASSAPRGSSNYEQYF. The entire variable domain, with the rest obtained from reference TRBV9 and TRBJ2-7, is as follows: DSGVTQTPKHLITATGQRVTLRCSPRSGDLSVYWYQQSLDQGLQFLIQYYNGEERAKGNILERFSAQQFPDLHSELNLSSLELGDSALYFCASSAPRGSSNYEQYFGPGTRLTVT.

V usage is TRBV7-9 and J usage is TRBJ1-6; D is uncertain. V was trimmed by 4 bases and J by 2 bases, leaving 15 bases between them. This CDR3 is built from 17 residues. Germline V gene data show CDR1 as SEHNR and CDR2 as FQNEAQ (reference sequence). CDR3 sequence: CASSSPEGKAYNSPLHF. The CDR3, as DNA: TGTGCCAGCAGCTCCCCGGAGGGCAAGGCCTATAATTCACCCCTCCACTTT. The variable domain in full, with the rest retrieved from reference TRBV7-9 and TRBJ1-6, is DTGVSQNPRHKITKRGQNVTFRCDPISEHNRLYWYRQTLGQGPEFLTYFQNEAQLEKSRLLSDRFSAERPKGSFSTLEIQRTEQGDSAMYLCASSSPEGKAYNSPLHFGNGTRLTVT.

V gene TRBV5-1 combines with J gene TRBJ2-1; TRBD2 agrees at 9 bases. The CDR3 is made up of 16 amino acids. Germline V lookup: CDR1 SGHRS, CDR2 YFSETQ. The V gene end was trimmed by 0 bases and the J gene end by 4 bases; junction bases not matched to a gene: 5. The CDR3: CASSLDGTSMYNEQFF. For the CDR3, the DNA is TGCGCCAGCAGCTTGGACGGGACTAGCATGTACAATGAGCAGTTCTTC. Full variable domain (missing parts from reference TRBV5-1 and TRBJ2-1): KAGVTQTPRYLIKTRGQQVTLSCSPISGHRSVSWYQQTPGQGLQFLFEYFSETQRNKGNFPGRFSGRQFSNSRSEMNVSTLELGDSALYLCASSLDGTSMYNEQFFGPGTRLTVL.

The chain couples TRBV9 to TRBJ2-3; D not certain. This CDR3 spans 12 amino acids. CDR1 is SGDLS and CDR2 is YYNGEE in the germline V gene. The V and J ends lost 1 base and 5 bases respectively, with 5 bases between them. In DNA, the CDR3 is TGTGCCAGCAGCGTAAGGGAAGATACGCAGTATTTT. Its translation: CASSVREDTQYF.

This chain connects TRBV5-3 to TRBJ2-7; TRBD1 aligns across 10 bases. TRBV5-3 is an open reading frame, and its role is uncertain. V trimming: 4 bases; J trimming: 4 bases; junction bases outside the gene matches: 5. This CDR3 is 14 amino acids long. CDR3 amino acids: CARSARDRGYEQYF. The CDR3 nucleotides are TGTGCCAGAAGCGCCCGGGACAGGGGATACGAGCAGTACTTC.

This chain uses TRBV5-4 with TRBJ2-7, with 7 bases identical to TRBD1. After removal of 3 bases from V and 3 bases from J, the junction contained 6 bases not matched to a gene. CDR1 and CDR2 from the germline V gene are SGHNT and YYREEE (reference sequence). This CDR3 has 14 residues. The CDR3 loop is CASSSRDSYYEQYF. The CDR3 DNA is TGTGCCAGCAGCTCCCGGGACAGTTACTACGAGCAGTACTTC.

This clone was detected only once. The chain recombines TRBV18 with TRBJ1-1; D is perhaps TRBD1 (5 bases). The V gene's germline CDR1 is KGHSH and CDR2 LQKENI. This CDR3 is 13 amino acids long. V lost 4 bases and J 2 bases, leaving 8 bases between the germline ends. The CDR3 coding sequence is TGTGCCAGCTCACAGGGGCCTAACACTGAAGCTTTCTTT. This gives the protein CASSQGPNTEAFF.

CDR3 loop: CASSLNLGYTDTQYF. DNA of the CDR3: TGTGCCAGCAGCTTAAATTTGGGTTACACAGATACGCAGTATTTT. V and J are TRBV11-2 and TRBJ2-3, with D unresolved. Germline V gene data show CDR1 as SGHAT and CDR2 as FQNNGV. Trimming left V 2 bases short and J 2 bases short, with 11 bases between. This CDR3 is built from 15 residues.

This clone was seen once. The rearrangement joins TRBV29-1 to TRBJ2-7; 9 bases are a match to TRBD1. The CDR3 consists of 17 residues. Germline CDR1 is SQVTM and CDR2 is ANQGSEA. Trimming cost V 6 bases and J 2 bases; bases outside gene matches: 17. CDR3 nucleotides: TGCAGCGTACTCGGTCGACAGGGGGGAGTCAGGCCCTACGAGCAGTACTTC. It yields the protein CSVLGRQGGVRPYEQYF.

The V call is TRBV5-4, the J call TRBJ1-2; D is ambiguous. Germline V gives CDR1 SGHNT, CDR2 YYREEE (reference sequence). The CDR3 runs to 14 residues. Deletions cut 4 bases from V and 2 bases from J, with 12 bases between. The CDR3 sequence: CASSDWTVNYGYTF. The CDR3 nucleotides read TGTGCCAGCAGCGATTGGACGGTGAACTATGGCTACACCTTC.

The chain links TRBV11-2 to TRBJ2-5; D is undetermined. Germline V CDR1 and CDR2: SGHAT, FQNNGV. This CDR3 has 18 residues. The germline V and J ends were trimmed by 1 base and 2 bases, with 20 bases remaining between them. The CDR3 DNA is TGTGCCAGCAGCTTAGCCGGTCTATATCGAAAACGACAAGAGACCCAGTACTTC. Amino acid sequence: CASSLAGLYRKRQETQYF.

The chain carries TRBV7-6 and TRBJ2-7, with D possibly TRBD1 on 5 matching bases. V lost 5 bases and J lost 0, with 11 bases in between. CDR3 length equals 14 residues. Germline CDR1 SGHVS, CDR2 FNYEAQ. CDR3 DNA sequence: TGTGCCAGCAGCCCCAACGGACACTCCTACGAGCAGTACTTC. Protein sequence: CASSPNGHSYEQYF. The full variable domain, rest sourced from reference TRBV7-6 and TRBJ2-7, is GAGVSQSPRYKVTKRGQDVALRCDPISGHVSLYWYRQALGQGPEFLTYFNYEAQQDKSGLPNDRFSAERPEGSISTLTIQRTEQRDSAMYRCASSPNGHSYEQYFGPGTRLTVT.

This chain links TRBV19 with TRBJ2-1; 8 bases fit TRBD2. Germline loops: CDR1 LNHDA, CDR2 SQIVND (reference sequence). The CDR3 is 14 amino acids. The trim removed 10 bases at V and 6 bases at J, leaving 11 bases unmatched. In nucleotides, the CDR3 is TGTGCCACCCGACTAGCGTTGTATCTCAATGAGCAGTTCTTC. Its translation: CATRLALYLNEQFF.

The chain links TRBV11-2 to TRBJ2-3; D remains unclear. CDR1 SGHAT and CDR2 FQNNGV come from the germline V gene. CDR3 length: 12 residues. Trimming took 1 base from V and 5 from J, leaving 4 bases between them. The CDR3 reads CASSLGGDTQYF. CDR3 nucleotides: TGTGCCAGCAGCTTAGGAGGAGATACGCAGTATTTT. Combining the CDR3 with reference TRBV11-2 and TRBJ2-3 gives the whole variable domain EAGVAQSPRYKIIEKRQSVAFWCNPISGHATLYWYQQILGQGPKLLIQFQNNGVVDDSQLPKDRFSAERLKGVDSTLKIQPAKLEDSAVYLCASSLGGDTQYFGPGTRLTVL.

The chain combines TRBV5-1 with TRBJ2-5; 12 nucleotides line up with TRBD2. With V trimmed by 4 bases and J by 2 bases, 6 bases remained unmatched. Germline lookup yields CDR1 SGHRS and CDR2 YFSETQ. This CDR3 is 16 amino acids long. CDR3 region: CASSVYLAGGQETQYF. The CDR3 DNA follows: TGCGCCAGCAGCGTTTATCTAGCGGGAGGGCAAGAGACCCAGTACTTC.

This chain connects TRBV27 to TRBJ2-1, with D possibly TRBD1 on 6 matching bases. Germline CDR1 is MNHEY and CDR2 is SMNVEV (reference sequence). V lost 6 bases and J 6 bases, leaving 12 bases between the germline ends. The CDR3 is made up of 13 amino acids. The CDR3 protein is CASSSGQFNEQFF. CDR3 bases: TGTGCCAGCAGCTCTGGACAGTTCAATGAGCAGTTCTTC.

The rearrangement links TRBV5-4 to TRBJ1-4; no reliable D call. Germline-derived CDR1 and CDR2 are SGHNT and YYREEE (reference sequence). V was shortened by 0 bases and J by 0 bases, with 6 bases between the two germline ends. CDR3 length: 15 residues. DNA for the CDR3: TGTGCCAGCAGCTTGGAAGTTGCAACTAATGAAAAACTGTTTTTT. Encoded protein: CASSLEVATNEKLFF. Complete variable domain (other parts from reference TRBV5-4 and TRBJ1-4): ETGVTQSPTHLIKTRGQQVTLRCSSQSGHNTVSWYQQALGQGPQFIFQYYREEENGRGNFPPRFSGLQFPNYSSELNVNALELDDSALYLCASSLEVATNEKLFFGSGTQLSVL.

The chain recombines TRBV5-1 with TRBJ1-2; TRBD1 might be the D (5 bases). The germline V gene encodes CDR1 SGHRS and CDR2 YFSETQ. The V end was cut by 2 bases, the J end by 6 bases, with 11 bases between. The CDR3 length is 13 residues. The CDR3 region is CASSFGQGDGYTF. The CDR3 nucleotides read TGCGCCAGCAGCTTTGGGCAGGGCGATGGCTACACCTTC.

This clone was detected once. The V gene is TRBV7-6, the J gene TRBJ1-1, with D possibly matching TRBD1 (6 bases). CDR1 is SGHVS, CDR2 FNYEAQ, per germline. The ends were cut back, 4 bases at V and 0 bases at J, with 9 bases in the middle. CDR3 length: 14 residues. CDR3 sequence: CASSSGHLNTEAFF. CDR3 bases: TGTGCCAGCAGCTCGGGACATCTGAACACTGAAGCTTTCTTT. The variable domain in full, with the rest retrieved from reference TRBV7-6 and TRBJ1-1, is GAGVSQSPRYKVTKRGQDVALRCDPISGHVSLYWYRQALGQGPEFLTYFNYEAQQDKSGLPNDRFSAERPEGSISTLTIQRTEQRDSAMYRCASSSGHLNTEAFFGQGTRLTVV.

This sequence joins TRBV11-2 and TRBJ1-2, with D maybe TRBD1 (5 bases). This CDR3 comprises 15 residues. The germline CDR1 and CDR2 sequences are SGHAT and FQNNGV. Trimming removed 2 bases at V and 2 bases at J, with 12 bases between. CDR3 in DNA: TGTGCCAGCAGCTTACTTCCACAGGACAACTATGGCTACACCTTC. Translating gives CASSLLPQDNYGYTF.

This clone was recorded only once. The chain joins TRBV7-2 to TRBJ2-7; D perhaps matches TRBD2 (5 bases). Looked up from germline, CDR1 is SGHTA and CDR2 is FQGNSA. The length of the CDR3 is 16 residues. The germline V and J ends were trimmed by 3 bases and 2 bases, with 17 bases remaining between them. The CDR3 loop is CASSLIPAAGTYEQYF. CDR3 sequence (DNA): TGTGCCAGCAGCTTGATCCCAGCGGCAGGAACCTACGAGCAGTACTTC.

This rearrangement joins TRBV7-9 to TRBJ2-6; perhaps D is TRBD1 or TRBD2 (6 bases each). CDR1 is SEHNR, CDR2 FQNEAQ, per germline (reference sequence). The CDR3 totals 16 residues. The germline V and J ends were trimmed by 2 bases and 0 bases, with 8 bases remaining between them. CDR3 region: CASSLRGVSGANVLTF. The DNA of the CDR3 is TGTGCCAGCAGCTTAAGGGGGGTCTCTGGGGCCAACGTCCTGACTTTC.

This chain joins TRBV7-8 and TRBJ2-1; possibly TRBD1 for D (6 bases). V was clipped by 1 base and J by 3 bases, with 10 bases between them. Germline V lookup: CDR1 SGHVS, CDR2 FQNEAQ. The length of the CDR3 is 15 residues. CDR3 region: CASSLVGGFYNEQFF. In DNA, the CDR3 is TGTGCCAGCAGCTTAGTAGGGGGTTTCTACAATGAGCAGTTCTTC.

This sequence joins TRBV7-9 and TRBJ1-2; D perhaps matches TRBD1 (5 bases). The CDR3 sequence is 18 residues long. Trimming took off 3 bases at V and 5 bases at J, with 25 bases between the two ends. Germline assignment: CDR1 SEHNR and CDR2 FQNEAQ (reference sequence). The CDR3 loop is CASSLFPPWDPERYGYTF. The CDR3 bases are TGTGCCAGCAGCTTGTTCCCTCCCTGGGACCCCGAGAGGTATGGCTACACCTTC.

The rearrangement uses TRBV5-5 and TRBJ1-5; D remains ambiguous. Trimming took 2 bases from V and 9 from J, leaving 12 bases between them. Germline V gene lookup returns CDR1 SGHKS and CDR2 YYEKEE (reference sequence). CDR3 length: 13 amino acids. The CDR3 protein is CASSLGNLGPQHF. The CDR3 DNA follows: TGTGCCAGCAGCTTAGGCAATCTGGGGCCCCAGCATTTT.